The 21 T cell receptor beta chains presented below share a single source sample, sequenced in a study of T cell responses to AZD1222 COVID-19 vaccine. TCRdb's copy holds only in-frame clones and misses some; the assay was immunoSEQ multiplex PCR. The data contain more than 100,000 clones, approximately 93% of them singletons. Sample: peripheral blood, taken on day 0 of AZD1222 vaccination. These receptors were collected from an adult in good health.

The rearrangement joins TRBV10-2 to TRBJ1-2; no clear D gene. This CDR3 has 13 amino acids. Germline V gene data show CDR1 as WSHSY and CDR2 as SAAADI. V was clipped by 5 bases and J by 0 bases, with 7 bases between them. The CDR3 sequence is CASSYITNYGYTF. As DNA, the CDR3 is TGCGCCAGCAGTTACATTACTAACTATGGCTACACCTTC.

This rearrangement joins TRBV29-1 to TRBJ2-2, with D possibly TRBD2 on 6 matching bases. The ends were cut back, 7 bases at V and 7 bases at J, with 13 bases in the middle. This CDR3 comprises 12 residues. Germline V gives CDR1 SQVTM, CDR2 ANQGSEA. The CDR3 loop is CSADWGVGELFF. The CDR3 nucleotides are TGCAGCGCCGATTGGGGGGTCGGGGAGCTGTTTTTT.

The J gene is TRBJ1-2, the V gene TRBV30; no clear D gene. The CDR3 loop spans 13 amino acids. V lost 4 bases, J lost 6 bases, and 15 bases lay in between. Germline V gene data show CDR1 as GTSNPN and CDR2 as SVGIG (reference sequence). CDR3 sequence (DNA): TGTGCCTGGAATACGAGAGGCGCGGATGGCTACACCTTC. It yields the protein CAWNTRGADGYTF.

This chain joins TRBV7-2 and TRBJ1-6; D gene ambiguous. Germline CDR1 and CDR2: SGHTA and FQGNSA. V lost 2 bases and J 6 bases, leaving 8 bases between the germline ends. This CDR3 contains 14 residues. The CDR3 here is CASSLSGFNSPLHF. Written as DNA, the CDR3 is TGTGCCAGCAGCTTAAGCGGGTTTAATTCACCCCTCCACTTT.

The rearrangement uses TRBV7-9 and TRBJ2-3; 9 positions match TRBD1. Germline V gene lookup returns CDR1 SEHNR and CDR2 FQNEAQ (reference sequence). The CDR3 extends over 17 amino acids. V was clipped by 3 bases and J by 3 bases; unmatched bases: 10. DNA of the CDR3: TGTGCCAGCAGCTTCCCAGGGACAGGGTATATAACAGATACGCAGTATTTT. It codes for CASSFPGTGYITDTQYF.

This clone appeared once. This chain connects TRBV4-2 to TRBJ2-1; 7 bases fit TRBD1. Germline CDR1 LGHNA, CDR2 YNFKEQ. The V gene end was trimmed by 0 bases and the J gene end by 6 bases; junction bases not matched to a gene: 11. This CDR3 comprises 17 residues. Written as DNA, the CDR3 is TGTGCCAGCAGCCAAGACGCCACTTTGACAGGGTCCAATGAGCAGTTCTTC. Translation gives CASSQDATLTGSNEQFF.

This rearrangement joins TRBV2 to TRBJ1-1; D remains ambiguous. Trimming removed 6 bases from V and 2 bases from J, with 10 bases in between. This CDR3 has 13 residues. The germline V gene has CDR1 SNHLY and CDR2 FYNNEI. CDR3 DNA: TGTGCCAGCAGACTCGAGGGAAACACTGAAGCTTTCTTT. This encodes CASRLEGNTEAFF.

The V call is TRBV28, the J call TRBJ1-4, with no clear D. V was trimmed by 6 bases and J by 0 bases, leaving 5 bases between them. The CDR3 has 13 amino acids. Germline-derived CDR1 and CDR2 are MDHEN and SYDVKM. The CDR3 reads CASRGTTNEKLFF. CDR3 DNA sequence: TGTGCCAGCAGGGGGACAACTAATGAAAAACTGTTTTTT.

The V call is TRBV28, the J call TRBJ2-7, with 9 nucleotides matching TRBD1. Germline-derived CDR1 and CDR2 are MDHEN and SYDVKM. CDR3 size: 14 residues. Trimming took 6 bases from V and 2 from J; bases not matched to a gene: 5. The CDR3: CASRLGQGTYEQYF. The DNA of the CDR3 is TGTGCCAGCAGGCTAGGACAGGGGACCTACGAGCAGTACTTC.

CDR3 coding DNA: TGTGCCAGTAGTTCCTCTACATCGGTCTCCTACGAGCAGTACTTC. Protein sequence: CASSSSTSVSYEQYF. This chain connects TRBV19 to TRBJ2-7; D is unresolved. The CDR3 runs to 15 residues. CDR1 and CDR2 from the germline V gene are LNHDA and SQIVND (reference sequence). Trimming removed 5 bases at V and 0 bases at J, with 14 bases between. Looking up the rest from reference TRBV19 and TRBJ2-7 gives the full variable domain: DGGITQSPKYLFRKEGQNVTLSCEQNLNHDAMYWYRQDPGQGLRLIYYSQIVNDFQKGDIAEGYSVSREKKESFPLTVTSAQKNPTAFYLCASSSSTSVSYEQYFGPGTRLTVT.

The DNA of the CDR3 is TGTGCCAGCAGCTTATTGGGGACAGGGGCTAGCAATGAGCAGTTCTTC. Protein product: CASSLLGTGASNEQFF. The V gene is TRBV7-3, the J gene TRBJ2-1; 10 bases agree with TRBD1. The germline gives CDR1 SGHTA, CDR2 FQGTGA. This CDR3 has 16 amino acids. The ends lost 2 bases at V and 6 bases at J; junction bases unmatched: 7.

This clone was counted only a few times. The chain has TRBV7-9 and TRBJ1-2, with TRBD1 matching over 10 bases. Germline V CDR1 and CDR2: SEHNR, FQNEAQ (reference sequence). This CDR3 region has 19 residues. V shed 2 bases and J 5 bases; nucleotides not matched to a gene: 17. The CDR3 spells CASSLHLTGTGDRGYGYTF. CDR3 DNA: TGTGCCAGCAGCTTACATCTCACCGGGACAGGGGACAGGGGATATGGCTACACCTTC.

V gene TRBV7-6 combines with J gene TRBJ1-1; D call uncertain. Trimming took 0 bases from V and 8 from J, leaving 10 bases between them. Germline V gene lookup returns CDR1 SGHVS and CDR2 FNYEAQ. This CDR3 is 13 amino acids long. The CDR3 bases are TGTGCCAGCAGCTTAGCGTCGGGAAGAGAAGCTTTCTTT. Protein sequence: CASSLASGREAFF.

CDR3 residues: CASSFGGSGGNSPLHF. The CDR3 DNA follows: TGCGCCAGCAGCTTTGGGGGAAGCGGTGGGAATTCACCCCTCCACTTT. The chain uses TRBV5-1 and TRBJ1-6; D possibly corresponds to TRBD1 (5 bases). Trimming took off 2 bases at V and 7 bases at J, with 16 bases between the two ends. The CDR3 is 16 residues long. CDR1 is SGHRS, CDR2 YFSETQ, per germline.

V usage is TRBV10-1 and J usage is TRBJ2-3; TRBD1 matches at 8 bases. Germline CDR1 WNHNN, CDR2 SYGVQD (reference sequence). This CDR3 has 14 amino acids. The V gene end was trimmed by 10 bases and the J gene end by 0 bases; junction bases not matched to a gene: 6. The CDR3 loop reads CANPGQGSTDTQYF. CDR3 in DNA: TGCGCCAACCCAGGACAGGGCAGCACAGATACGCAGTATTTT.

The chain uses TRBV6-5 and TRBJ1-2, with 7 bases aligning to TRBD1. With V trimmed by 0 bases and J by 4 bases, 2 bases remained unmatched. The CDR3 sequence is 14 residues long. Germline V gives CDR1 MNHEY, CDR2 SVGAGI. The CDR3 DNA is TGTGCCAGCAGTTACTCGGGACAGTCCTATGGCTACACCTTC. This codes for CASSYSGQSYGYTF.

The chain links TRBV5-1 to TRBJ2-1; unclear D gene. The CDR3 has 13 amino acids. The V end lost 0 bases, the J end lost 2 bases, and 3 bases lay between the germline ends. Germline CDR1 SGHRS, CDR2 YFSETQ. DNA of the CDR3: TGCGCCAGCAGCTTGGACGCCTACAATGAGCAGTTCTTC. Its translation is CASSLDAYNEQFF.

The chain links TRBV7-2 to TRBJ2-2, with a possible D match to TRBD1 (5 bases). Germline CDR1 reads SGHTA; CDR2 reads FQGNSA. The ends were cut back, 5 bases at V and 2 bases at J, with 9 bases in the middle. The CDR3 contains 14 residues. The CDR3 reads CASSEGQNTGELFF. CDR3 coding DNA: TGTGCCAGCAGCGAAGGACAAAACACCGGGGAGCTGTTTTTT.

The CDR3 spells CASSRKYADEQYF. The CDR3 DNA reads as TGTGCCAGCAGCCGAAAGTATGCTGACGAGCAGTACTTC. The chain carries TRBV14 and TRBJ2-7; D gene uncertain. V gave up 4 bases and J gave up 5 bases, with 12 bases separating them. The CDR3 runs to 13 residues. Per the germline V gene, CDR1 is SGHDN and CDR2 is FVKESK.

The rearrangement links TRBV7-9 to TRBJ2-5; perhaps TRBD1 as D (5 bases). The V end lost 8 bases, the J end lost 5 bases, and 21 bases lay between the germline ends. Germline loops: CDR1 SEHNR, CDR2 FQNEAQ (reference sequence). The CDR3 loop spans 15 amino acids. This chain's CDR3 is CASHSPTQGWETQYF. The CDR3 DNA reads as TGTGCCAGCCACTCCCCGACCCAGGGTTGGGAGACCCAGTACTTC.

This clone has only a few counts. The chain has TRBV6-1 and TRBJ2-2, with TRBD2 matching over 7 bases. CDR1 MNHNS and CDR2 SASEGT come from the germline V gene. V gave up 4 bases and J gave up 2 bases; unmatched junction bases: 7. The CDR3 consists of 16 residues. DNA of the CDR3: TGTGCCAGCAGTGCCCGGTCTAGCGGTAACACCGGGGAGCTGTTTTTT. Residues: CASSARSSGNTGELFF.